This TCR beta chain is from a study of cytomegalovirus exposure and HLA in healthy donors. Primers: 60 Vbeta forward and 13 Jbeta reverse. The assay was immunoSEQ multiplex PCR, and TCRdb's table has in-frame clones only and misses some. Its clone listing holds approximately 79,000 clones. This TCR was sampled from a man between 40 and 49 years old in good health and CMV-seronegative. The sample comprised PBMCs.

CDR3 DNA sequence: TGTGCCAGCAGTGAAGGGGCTACCTTAAGCTCCTACGAGCAGTACTTC. Translation gives CASSEGATLSSYEQYF. The J gene is TRBJ2-7, the V gene TRBV2; D call uncertain. The V gene lost 1 base and the J gene lost 0 bases, with 13 bases spanning the gap. The CDR3 has 16 residues. CDR1 and CDR2 from the germline V gene are SNHLY and FYNNEI.